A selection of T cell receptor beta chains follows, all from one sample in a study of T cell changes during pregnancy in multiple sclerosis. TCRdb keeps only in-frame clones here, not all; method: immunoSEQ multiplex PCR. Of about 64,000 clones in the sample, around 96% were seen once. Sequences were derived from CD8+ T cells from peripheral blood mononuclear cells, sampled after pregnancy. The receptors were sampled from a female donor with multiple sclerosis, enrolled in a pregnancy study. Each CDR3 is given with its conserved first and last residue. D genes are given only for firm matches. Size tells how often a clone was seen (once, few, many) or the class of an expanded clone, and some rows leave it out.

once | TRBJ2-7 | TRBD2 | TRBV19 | CASSLGLAVYEQYF | TGTGCCAGTAGTCTCGGACTAGCTGTCTACGAGCAGTACTTC
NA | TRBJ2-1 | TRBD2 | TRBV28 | CASRPGLGAREQFF | TGTGCCAGCAGGCCGGGACTAGGGGCTAGAGAGCAGTTCTTC
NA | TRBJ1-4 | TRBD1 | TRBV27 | CASSGGTGAFNYEKLFF | TGTGCCAGCAGTGGTGGGACAGGAGCCTTCAATTATGAAAAACTGTTTTTT
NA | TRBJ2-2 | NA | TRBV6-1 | CASSESIGVSTGELFF | TGTGCCAGCAGTGAATCCATAGGGGTTAGCACCGGGGAGCTGTTTTTT
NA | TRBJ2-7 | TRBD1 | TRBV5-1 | CASSEFQGAGYEQYF | TGCGCCAGCAGCGAGTTCCAGGGGGCTGGCTACGAGCAGTACTTC
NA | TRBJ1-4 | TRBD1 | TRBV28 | CASTPGQGSEKLFF | TGTGCCAGCACCCCGGGACAGGGGAGTGAAAAACTGTTTTTT
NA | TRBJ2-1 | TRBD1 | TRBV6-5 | CASSPDRGSWEQFF | TGTGCCAGCAGCCCCGACAGGGGTTCTTGGGAGCAGTTCTTC
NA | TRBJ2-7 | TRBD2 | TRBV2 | CASSESGGSYEQYF | TGTGCCAGCAGTGAGTCGGGAGGATCATACGAGCAGTACTTC
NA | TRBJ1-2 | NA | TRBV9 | CASSAGRTRGGYTF | TGTGCCAGCAGCGCCGGACGGACCCGGGGTGGCTACACCTTC
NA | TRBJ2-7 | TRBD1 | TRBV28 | CASSKYIRQGRSYEQYF | TGTGCCAGCAGTAAATATATTCGACAGGGGCGATCCTACGAGCAGTACTTC
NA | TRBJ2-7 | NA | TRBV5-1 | CASMEGSGEQYF | TGCGCCAGCATGGAAGGATCGGGAGAGCAGTACTTC
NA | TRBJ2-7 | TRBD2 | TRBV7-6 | CASTPGGGGGYEQYF | TGTGCCAGCACCCCGGGAGGGGGGGGCGGGTACGAGCAGTACTTC
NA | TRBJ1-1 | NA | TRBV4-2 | CASSQEEGVGEAFF | TGTGCCAGCAGCCAAGAAGAGGGGGTTGGTGAAGCTTTCTTT
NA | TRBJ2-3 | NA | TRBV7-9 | CASSFADTDTQYF | TGTGCCAGCAGCTTCGCAGACACAGATACGCAGTATTTT
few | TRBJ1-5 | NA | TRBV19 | CASSMRGGGNQPQHF | TGTGCCAGTAGTATGAGGGGAGGGGGCAATCAGCCCCAGCATTTT
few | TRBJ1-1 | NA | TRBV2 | CAREGTTEAFF | TGTGCCAGGGAGGGCACCACTGAAGCTTTCTTT
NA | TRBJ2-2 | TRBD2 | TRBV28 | CASSSFLVAGGSGELFF | TGTGCCAGCAGTTCCTTCCTAGTGGCCGGGGGGTCCGGGGAGCTGTTTTTT
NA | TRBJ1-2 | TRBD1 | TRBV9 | CASSGVGTGKGYTF | TGTGCCAGCAGCGGAGTCGGGACAGGCAAGGGCTACACCTTC
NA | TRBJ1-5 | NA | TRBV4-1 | CASSQAEVQPQHF | TGCGCCAGCAGCCAAGCAGAGGTTCAGCCCCAGCATTTT
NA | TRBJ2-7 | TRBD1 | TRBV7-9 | CASSLLRDSHYEQYF | TGTGCCAGCAGCTTATTGAGGGACAGCCACTACGAGCAGTACTTC
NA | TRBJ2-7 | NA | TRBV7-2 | CASSSLFKNEQYF | TGTGCCAGCAGCTCACTTTTCAAGAACGAGCAGTACTTC
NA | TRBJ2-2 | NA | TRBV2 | CASSLTRELFF | TGTGCCAGCAGTCTTACACGGGAGCTGTTTTTT
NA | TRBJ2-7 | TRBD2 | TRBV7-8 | CASSLGEGYEQYF | TGTGCCAGCAGCTTAGGGGAGGGGTACGAGCAGTACTTC
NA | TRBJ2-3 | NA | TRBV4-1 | CASSPKQGTDTQYF | TGCGCCAGCAGCCCTAAACAGGGCACAGATACGCAGTATTTT
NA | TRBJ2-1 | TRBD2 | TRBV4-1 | CASSQVLAGGPEQFF | TGCGCCAGCAGCCAAGTGCTAGCGGGAGGGCCGGAGCAGTTCTTC
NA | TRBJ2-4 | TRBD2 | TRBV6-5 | CASSSIAGMGAIQYF | TGTGCCAGCAGTTCCATAGCGGGAATGGGCGCCATTCAGTACTTC
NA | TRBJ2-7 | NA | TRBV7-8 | CASSLVGHLDTDYEQYF | TGTGCCAGCAGCTTAGTGGGTCATCTGGACACCGACTACGAGCAGTACTTC
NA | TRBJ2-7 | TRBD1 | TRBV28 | CASSHDRDEQYF | TGTGCCAGCAGTCACGACAGGGACGAGCAGTACTTC
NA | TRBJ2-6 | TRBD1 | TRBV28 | CASRTLPRDRGNGANVLTF | TGTGCCAGCAGGACCCTCCCCCGGGACAGGGGAAATGGGGCCAACGTCCTGACTTTC
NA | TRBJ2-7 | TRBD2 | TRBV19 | CASSLTGTSGLYEQYF | TGTGCCAGTAGTCTTACCGGGACTAGCGGCCTATACGAGCAGTACTTC
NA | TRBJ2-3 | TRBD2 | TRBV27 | CASIRTSGISTDTQYF | TGTGCCAGCATAAGGACTAGCGGAATTAGCACAGATACGCAGTATTTT
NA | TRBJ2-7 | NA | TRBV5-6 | CASSLGASTYEQYF | TGTGCCAGCAGCTTGGGGGCTTCCACCTACGAGCAGTACTTC
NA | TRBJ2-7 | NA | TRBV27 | CASSLSGSPWPGQYF | TGTGCCAGCAGTTTATCGGGTAGCCCGTGGCCTGGGCAGTACTTC
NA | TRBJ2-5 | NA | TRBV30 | CAWSANGQETQYF | TGTGCCTGGAGCGCTAACGGCCAAGAGACCCAGTACTTC
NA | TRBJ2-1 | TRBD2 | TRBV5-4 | CASSVLPGGGYEQFF | TGTGCCAGCAGCGTGCTACCTGGGGGGGGATATGAGCAGTTCTTC
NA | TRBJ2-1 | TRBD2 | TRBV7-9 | CASSPPRTSGKNNEQFF | TGTGCCAGCAGCCCGCCTAGGACTAGCGGGAAGAATAATGAGCAGTTCTTC
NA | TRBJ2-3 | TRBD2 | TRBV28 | CASKTSGSLPDTQYF | TGTGCCAGCAAGACTAGCGGGAGTCTCCCAGATACGCAGTATTTT
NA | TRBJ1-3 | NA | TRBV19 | CASSGDAGNTIYF | TGTGCCAGTAGCGGGGATGCTGGAAACACCATATATTTT
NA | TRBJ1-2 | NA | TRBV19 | CASSPSGAGESGYTF | TGTGCCAGTAGCCCTAGCGGGGCCGGCGAATCTGGCTACACCTTC
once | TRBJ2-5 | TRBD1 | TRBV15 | CATSSGQGRETQYF | TGTGCCACCAGCAGCGGACAGGGGAGAGAGACCCAGTACTTC
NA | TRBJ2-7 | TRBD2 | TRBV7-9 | CASSDNSGRARNGEQYF | TGTGCCAGCAGCGACAATAGCGGGAGGGCCCGAAACGGCGAGCAGTACTTC
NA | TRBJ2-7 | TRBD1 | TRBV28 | CASSGYEDRGSEQYF | TGTGCCAGCAGTGGATACGAGGACAGGGGGTCCGAGCAGTACTTC
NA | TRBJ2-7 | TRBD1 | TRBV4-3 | CASSSGTGRYEQYF | TGCGCCAGCAGCTCCGGGACAGGGCGCTACGAGCAGTACTTC
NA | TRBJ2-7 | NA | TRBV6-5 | CASSWAGAYEQYF | TGTGCCAGCAGTTGGGCAGGGGCCTACGAGCAGTACTTC
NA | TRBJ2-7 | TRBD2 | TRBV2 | CASSGGTSRPFF | TGTGCCAGCAGTGGGGGGACTAGCCGCCCATTCTTC
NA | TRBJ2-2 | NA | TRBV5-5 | CASRHSGLAAGELFF | TGTGCCAGCAGACACTCAGGTTTGGCTGCAGGGGAGCTGTTTTTT
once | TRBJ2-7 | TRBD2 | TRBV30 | CAWSSGSAYEQYF | TGTGCCTGGTCTAGCGGGAGTGCCTACGAGCAGTACTTC
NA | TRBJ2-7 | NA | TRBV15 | CATSSTEGVTAYEQYF | TGTGCCACCAGCAGTACTGAGGGGGTCACCGCTTACGAGCAGTACTTC
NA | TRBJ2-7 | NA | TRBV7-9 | CASSSMDSYYEQYF | TGTGCCAGCAGCTCTATGGACAGCTACTACGAGCAGTACTTC
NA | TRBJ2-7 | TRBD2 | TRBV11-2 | CASSHSASGTYEQYF | TGTGCCAGCAGCCACTCAGCTAGCGGGACCTACGAGCAGTACTTC
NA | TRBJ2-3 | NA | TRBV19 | CASSTWGADTQYF | TGTGCCAGTAGTACATGGGGGGCAGATACGCAGTATTTT
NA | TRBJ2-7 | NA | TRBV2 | CASSEVGGRYEQYF | TGTGCCAGCAGTGAAGTGGGGGGTCGCTACGAGCAGTACTTC
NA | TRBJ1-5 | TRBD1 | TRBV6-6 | CASSDRQGISQPQHF | TGTGCCAGCAGCGACAGACAGGGTATCAGTCAGCCCCAGCATTTT
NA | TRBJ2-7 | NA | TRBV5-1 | CASSLEASALGEQYF | TGCGCCAGCAGCTTGGAGGCCTCGGCTCTAGGCGAGCAGTACTTC
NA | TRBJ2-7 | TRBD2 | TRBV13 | CASSGNLDGGYDEQYF | TGTGCCAGCAGCGGAAACTTGGACGGGGGGTATGACGAGCAGTACTTC
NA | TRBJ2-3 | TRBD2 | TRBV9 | CASSVARLAGTDTQYF | TGTGCCAGCAGCGTAGCCCGGCTAGCGGGCACAGATACGCAGTATTTT
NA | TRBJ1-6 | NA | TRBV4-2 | CASRRLGTGDNSPLHF | TGTGCCAGCAGGAGGTTGGGGACTGGGGATAATTCACCCCTCCACTTT
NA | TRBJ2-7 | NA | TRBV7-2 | CASSQRTHVQYF | TGTGCCAGCAGCCAGCGGACTCATGTGCAGTACTTC
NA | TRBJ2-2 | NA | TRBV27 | CASSRGNTGELFF | TGTGCCAGCAGCCGGGGGAACACCGGGGAGCTGTTTTTT
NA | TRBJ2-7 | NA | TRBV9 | CASSVSSGAGRHEQYF | TGTGCCAGCAGCGTCTCATCGGGAGCCGGCCGACACGAGCAGTACTTC